The present TCR beta chain was sequenced within a study of cytomegalovirus exposure and HLA in healthy donors. 60 Vbeta and 13 Jbeta primers were used in PCR. Data came from immunoSEQ multiplex PCR; TCRdb stores just in-frame clones and leaves some out. The data show 100,000 to 150,000 clones, 77% seen once. The CDR3 totals 12 residues. Germline-derived CDR1 and CDR2 are MNHNS and SASEGT. Trimming cost V 10 bases and J 0 bases, with 10 bases left between them. Study-wide findings and caveats: Compared with the roughly 700-donor mean, an Asian-associated ancestry cluster reportedly had fewer N-insertions, according to a later analysis. Later analysis identified several of the most significant clusters that appeared linked to common viral pathogens.

Concerning this clone itself: Antigen unknown.

What was sequenced was PBMCs. V gene TRBV6-1 combines with J gene TRBJ2-7, with no clear D. This receptor was taken from a woman aged 40 to 50 in good health and CMV-seropositive. The CDR3 here is CATDKNSYEQYF. For the CDR3, the DNA is TGTGCCACCGACAAGAACTCCTACGAGCAGTACTTC.